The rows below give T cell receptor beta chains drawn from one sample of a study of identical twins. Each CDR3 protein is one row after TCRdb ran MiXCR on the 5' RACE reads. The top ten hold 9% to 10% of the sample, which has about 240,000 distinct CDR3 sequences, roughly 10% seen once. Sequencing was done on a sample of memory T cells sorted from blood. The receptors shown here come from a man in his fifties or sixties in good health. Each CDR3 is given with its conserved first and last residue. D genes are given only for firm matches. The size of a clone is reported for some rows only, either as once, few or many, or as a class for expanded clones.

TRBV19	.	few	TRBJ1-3	CASSISSLGNTIYF	TGTGCCAGTAGTATTTCCAGCCTTGGAAACACCATATATTTT
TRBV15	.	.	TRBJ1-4	CATSRDPTTNEKLFF	TGTGCCACCAGCAGAGACCCTACAACTAATGAAAAACTGTTTTTT
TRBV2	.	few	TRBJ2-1	CASSEDSPGDEQFF	TGTGCCAGCAGTGAAGACAGCCCTGGTGATGAGCAGTTCTTC
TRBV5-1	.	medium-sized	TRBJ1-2	CASSFQPGWVDGYTF	TGCGCCAGCAGCTTCCAACCGGGCTGGGTTGATGGCTACACCTTC
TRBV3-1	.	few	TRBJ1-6	CASSQAFFEPLHF	.
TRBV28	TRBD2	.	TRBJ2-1	CASSPGLAGGRNSYNEQFF	TGTGCCAGCAGTCCGGGACTAGCGGGAGGGAGGAACTCCTACAATGAGCAGTTCTTC
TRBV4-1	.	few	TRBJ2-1	CASSQVGAGGYNEQFF	TGCGCCAGCAGCCAAGTGGGAGCCGGGGGTTACAATGAGCAGTTCTTC
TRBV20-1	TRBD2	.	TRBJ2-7	CSAQDVAGGLYEQYF	TGCAGTGCCCAAGACGTAGCGGGGGGGCTATACGAGCAGTACTTC
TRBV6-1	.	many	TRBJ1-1	CASSELPAGLATEAFF	TGTGCCAGCAGTGAACTCCCGGCGGGCCTGGCCACTGAAGCTTTCTTT
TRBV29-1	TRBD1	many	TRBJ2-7	CSVVGRQGAYEQYF	TGCAGCGTTGTGGGTCGGCAGGGGGCCTACGAGCAGTACTTC
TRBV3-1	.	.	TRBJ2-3	CASRPSLGPLGASGADTQYF	TGTGCCAGCAGACCATCCCTTGGACCGCTGGGGGCTAGCGGCGCAGATACGCAGTATTTT
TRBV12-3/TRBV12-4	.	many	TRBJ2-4	CASTPSLGNILAKNIQYF	TGTGCCAGCACCCCTTCCCTAGGAAACATCCTAGCCAAAAACATTCAGTACTTC
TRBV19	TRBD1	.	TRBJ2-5	CATRDRGRGETQYF	TGTGCCACCAGGGACAGGGGGCGCGGGGAGACCCAGTACTTC
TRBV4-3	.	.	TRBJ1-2	CASSPTYGREGYTF	TGCGCCAGCAGCCCTACTTACGGCCGAGAGGGCTACACCTTC
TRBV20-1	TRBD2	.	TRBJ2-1	CSARSGTRGNEQFF	TGCAGTGCTAGGTCCGGGACTAGGGGCAATGAGCAGTTCTTC
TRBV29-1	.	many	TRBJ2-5	CSVGRGGSETQYF	TGCAGCGTTGGTAGGGGGGGATCGGAGACCCAGTACTTC
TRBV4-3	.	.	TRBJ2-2	CASSLTAGGELFF	TGCGCCAGCAGCCTAACTGCGGGCGGGGAGCTGTTTTTT
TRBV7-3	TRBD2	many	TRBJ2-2	CASSLTPTVSGTNTGELFF	TGTGCCAGCAGCTTAACGCCAACCGTAAGCGGGACTAACACCGGGGAGCTGTTTTTT
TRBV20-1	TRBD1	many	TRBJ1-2	CSAWDRSSYGYTF	TGCAGTGCGTGGGACAGATCTAGCTATGGCTACACCTTC
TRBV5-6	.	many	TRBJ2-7	CASSLEMRDYEQYF	TGTGCCAGCAGCTTGGAGATGCGGGACTACGAGCAGTACTTC
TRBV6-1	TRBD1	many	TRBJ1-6	CASIGTGNSPLHF	TGTGCCAGCATCGGGACAGGGAATTCACCCCTCCACTTT
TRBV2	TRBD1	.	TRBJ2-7	CASSLNRGPYEQYF	TGTGCCAGCAGTCTGAACAGGGGGCCGTACGAGCAGTACTTC
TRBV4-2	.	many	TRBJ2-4	CASSQDRQIAKNIQYF	TGTGCCAGCAGCCAAGATCGACAGATAGCCAAAAACATTCAGTACTTC
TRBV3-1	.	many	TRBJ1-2	CASSPGNRGLGGYTF	TGTGCCAGCAGCCCGGGGAACCGGGGACTGGGTGGCTACACCTTC
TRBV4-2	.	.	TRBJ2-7	CASSQGASGTLNEQYF	TGTGCCAGCAGCCAAGGGGCCTCCGGGACACTCAACGAGCAGTACTTC
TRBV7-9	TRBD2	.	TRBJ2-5	CASSWGLAETQETQYF	TGTGCCAGCAGCTGGGGACTAGCGGAGACCCAAGAGACCCAGTACTTC
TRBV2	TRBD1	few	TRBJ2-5	CANGQGRETQYF	TGTGCCAACGGACAGGGGAGAGAGACCCAGTACTTC
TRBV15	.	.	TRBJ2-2	CATSRESAANTGELFF	TGTGCCACCAGCAGAGAATCAGCGGCGAACACCGGGGAGCTGTTTTTT
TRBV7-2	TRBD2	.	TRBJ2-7	CASSLAGTSGRGKHYEQYF	TGTGCCAGCAGCTTAGCCGGGACTAGCGGGAGGGGTAAGCACTACGAGCAGTACTTC
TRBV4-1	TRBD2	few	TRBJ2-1	CASSQSKPGTSGINEQFF	TGCGCCAGCAGCCAATCCAAACCCGGGACTAGCGGGATCAATGAGCAGTTCTTC
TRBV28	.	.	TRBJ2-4	CASSMRGTLINIQYF	TGTGCCAGCAGTATGCGCGGGACGCTCATAAACATTCAGTACTTC
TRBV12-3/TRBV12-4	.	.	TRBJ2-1	CASSFSPGRGSYNEQFF	TGTGCCAGCAGTTTCTCCCCTGGGCGGGGATCCTACAATGAGCAGTTCTTC
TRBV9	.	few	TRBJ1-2	CASSRPGRDGYTF	TGTGCCAGCAGCCGCCCTGGGAGGGACGGCTACACCTTC
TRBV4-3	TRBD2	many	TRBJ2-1	CASSLGGGLSYNEQFF	TGCGCCAGCAGCCTCGGGGGGGGCCTATCCTACAATGAGCAGTTCTTC
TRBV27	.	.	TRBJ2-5	CASSRTFGETQYF	TGTGCCAGCAGTCGTACCTTCGGGGAGACCCAGTACTTC
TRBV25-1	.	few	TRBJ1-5	CASSDPGVSQPQHF	TGTGCCAGCAGTGATCCGGGGGTGAGCCAGCCCCAGCATTTT
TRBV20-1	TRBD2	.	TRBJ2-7	CSATSSSGIYEQYF	TGCAGTGCTACATCATCTAGCGGGATTTACGAGCAGTACTTC
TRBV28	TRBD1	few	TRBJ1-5	CASGRQGTSNQPQHF	TGTGCCAGCGGTAGACAGGGAACAAGCAATCAGCCCCAGCATTTT
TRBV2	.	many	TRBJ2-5	CASLEVVETQYF	TGTGCCAGCCTGGAAGTGGTGGAGACCCAGTACTTC
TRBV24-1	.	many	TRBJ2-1	CATSDSQGGRYNEQFF	TGTGCCACCAGTGATTCTCAGGGGGGAAGATACAATGAGCAGTTCTTC
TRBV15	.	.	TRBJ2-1	CATSSLPGTGTNEQFF	TGTGCCACCAGCAGTCTACCCGGGACGGGGACGAATGAGCAGTTCTTC
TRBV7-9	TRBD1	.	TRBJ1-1	CASSPGTGRTEAFF	TGTGCCAGCAGCCCAGGGACAGGGCGGACTGAAGCTTTCTTT
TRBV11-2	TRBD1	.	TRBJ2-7	CASSLDGTGLYEQYF	TGTGCCAGCAGCCTCGACGGGACAGGGCTCTACGAGCAGTACTTC
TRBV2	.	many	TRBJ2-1	CASSLRDLTNNEQFF	TGTGCCAGCAGTCTCCGGGACTTGACCAACAATGAGCAGTTCTTC
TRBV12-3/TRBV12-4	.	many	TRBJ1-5	CASGTEYRNQPQHF	TGTGCCAGTGGGACGGAATACCGCAATCAGCCCCAGCATTTT
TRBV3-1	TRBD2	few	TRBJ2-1	CASSQGLAGRYNEQFF	TGTGCCAGCAGCCAAGGACTAGCGGGACGCTACAATGAGCAGTTCTTC
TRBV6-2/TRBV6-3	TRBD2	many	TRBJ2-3	CASSYHLAEAPPYTQYF	TGTGCCAGCAGTTACCACCTAGCGGAGGCCCCACCCTATACGCAGTATTTT
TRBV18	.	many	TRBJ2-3	CASSQGQSTDTQYF	TGTGCCAGCTCACAAGGACAGAGCACAGATACGCAGTATTTT
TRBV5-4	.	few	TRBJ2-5	CASSRTGEETQYF	TGTGCCAGCAGCCGGACGGGGGAAGAGACCCAGTACTTC
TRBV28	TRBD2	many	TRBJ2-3	CASRRTSGRGDTQYF	TGTGCCAGCAGGAGGACTAGCGGGAGAGGGGATACGCAGTATTTT
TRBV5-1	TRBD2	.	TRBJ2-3	CASSSGRGGGTDTQYF	TGCGCCAGCAGCTCGGGGAGGGGAGGGGGCACAGATACGCAGTATTTT
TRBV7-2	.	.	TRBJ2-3	CASSLAGEVTQYF	TGTGCCAGCAGCTTAGCGGGCGAGGTCACGCAGTATTTT
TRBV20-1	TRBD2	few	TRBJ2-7	CSARGDSGKGYEQYF	TGCAGTGCTAGAGGGGATAGCGGGAAGGGTTACGAGCAGTACTTC
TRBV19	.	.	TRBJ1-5	CASTGGQVSEPQHF	TGTGCCAGTACCGGGGGGCAGGTTTCGGAGCCCCAGCATTTT
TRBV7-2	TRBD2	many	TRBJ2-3	CASSSTSGGARDTQYF	TGTGCCAGCAGCTCGACTAGCGGGGGGGCCCGCGATACGCAGTATTTT